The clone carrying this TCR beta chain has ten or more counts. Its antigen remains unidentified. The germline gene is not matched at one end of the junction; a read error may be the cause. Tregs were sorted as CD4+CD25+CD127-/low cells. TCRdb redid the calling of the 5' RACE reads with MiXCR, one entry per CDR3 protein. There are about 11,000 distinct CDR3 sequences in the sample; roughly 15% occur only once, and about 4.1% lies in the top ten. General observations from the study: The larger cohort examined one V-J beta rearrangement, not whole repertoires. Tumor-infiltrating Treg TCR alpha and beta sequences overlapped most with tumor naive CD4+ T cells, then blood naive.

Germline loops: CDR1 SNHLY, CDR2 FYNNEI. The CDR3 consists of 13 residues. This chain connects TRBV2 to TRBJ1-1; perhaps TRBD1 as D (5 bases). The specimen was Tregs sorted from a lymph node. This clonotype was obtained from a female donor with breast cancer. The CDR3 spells CVSTVQGGTEAFF. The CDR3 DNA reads TGTGTCAGCACAGTCCAGGGAGGGACTGAAGCTTTCTTT. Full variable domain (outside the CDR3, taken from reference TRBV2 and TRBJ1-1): EPEVTQTPSHQVTQMGQEVILRCVPISNHLYFYWYRQILGQKVEFLVSFYNNEISEKSEIFDDQFSVERPDGSNFTLKIRSTKLEDSAMYFCVSTVQGGTEAFFGQGTRLTVV.